Shown below are 25 T cell receptor beta chains from a single sample sequenced in a study of T cells in Graves' hyperthyroidism and ophthalmopathy. RNA transcripts provided the source from which TCR beta CDR3 regions were amplified. HTBI primers drove first-round RT-PCR of the TCR CDR3. One entry per CDR3 protein results from TCRdb running MiXCR on the multiplex PCR reads. The sample holds 600,000 to 700,000 distinct CDR3 sequences, 14% to 15% seen once. The sequenced sample was blood. The receptors come from a woman between 40 and 50 years old with Graves' ophthalmopathy.

This sequence joins TRBV7-2 and TRBJ1-2; D ambiguous. The CDR3 length is 13 residues. Trimming left V 1 base short and J 5 bases short, with 8 bases between. Per germline, CDR1 SGHTA and CDR2 FQGNSA. CDR3: CASSLVQRYGYTF. The CDR3 bases are TGTGCCAGCAGCTTAGTCCAGAGATATGGCTACACCTTC.

The V gene is TRBV6-1, the J gene TRBJ1-5; D is ambiguous. This CDR3 is built from 13 residues. Trimming removed 7 bases from V and 10 bases from J, with 17 bases in between. Germline V lookup: CDR1 MNHNS, CDR2 SASEGT. The CDR3 here is CASNGKFAQPQHF. DNA for the CDR3: TGTGCCAGCAACGGGAAGTTCGCCCAACCCCAGCATTTT.

This clonotype came up many times. The chain carries TRBV12-5 and TRBJ1-1; D remains ambiguous. Per germline, CDR1 LGHNT and CDR2 FRNRAP. This CDR3 spans 16 amino acids. V shed 2 bases and J shed 1 base, with 14 bases lying between them. The CDR3 region is CASGLPLGRANTEAFF. The CDR3 DNA sequence: TGTGCTAGTGGTTTGCCGCTCGGGAGGGCGAACACTGAAGCTTTCTTT.

In its sample, this clonotype was seen many times. V is TRBV5-1 and J is TRBJ2-3; 10 nucleotides line up with TRBD1. Unmatched junction bases numbered 12, after V lost 2 bases and J lost 3 bases. The CDR3 is made up of 18 amino acids. Germline values: CDR1 SGHRS, CDR2 YFSETQ. The CDR3 bases are TGCGCCAGCAGCTTTCCGCCGCGGGACAGGGGAGGGACAGATACGCAGTATTTT. Protein sequence: CASSFPPRDRGGTDTQYF.

This clonotype was seen at least ten times. V and J are TRBV12-3 or TRBV12-4 and TRBJ1-5, with TRBD1 as a possible D gene (6 bases). The CDR3 is 15 amino acids. Trimming took off 5 bases at V and 6 bases at J, with 17 bases between the two ends. The CDR3: CASSPGGGWGQPQHF. The CDR3 nucleotides read TGTGCCAGCAGTCCCGGGGGGGGCTGGGGTCAGCCCCAGCATTTT.

This clonotype was seen at least ten times. J is TRBJ2-7 and V is TRBV6-1; the D is unclear. The germline V gene has CDR1 MNHNS and CDR2 SASEGT. This CDR3 comprises 11 residues. Trimming removed 5 bases from V and 7 bases from J, with 9 bases in between. The CDR3 protein is CASSPLLEQYF. The CDR3 DNA reads as TGTGCCAGCAGTCCTCTATTAGAGCAGTACTTC.

This clonotype was seen ten or more times. J is TRBJ2-7 and V is TRBV7-2; 12 positions match TRBD2. J gave up 4 bases and V 5 bases, and 6 bases lay outside the gene matches. This CDR3 comprises 15 residues. Germline loops: CDR1 SGHTA, CDR2 FQGNSA. The CDR3 spells CASSRTSGAYYEQYF. The CDR3 region has the DNA TGTGCCAGCAGCAGGACTAGCGGGGCTTATTACGAGCAGTACTTC.

This clonotype was seen repeatedly, ten times or more. The chain is built from TRBV20-1 and TRBJ2-5, with TRBD2 identical over 10 bases. The CDR3 loop spans 16 amino acids. V shed 2 bases, J shed 3 bases, and the junction held 9 bases outside the gene matches. Germline V gives CDR1 DFQATT, CDR2 SNEGSKA (reference sequence). DNA for the CDR3: TGCAGTGCTAGATCGCTAGCGGGAGTGTCTGAAGAGACCCAGTACTTC. Protein product: CSARSLAGVSEETQYF.

In this sample, this clonotype turned up many times. V is TRBV19 and J is TRBJ1-5, with 7 bases that match TRBD1. The J segment lost 0 bases and the V segment lost 4 bases, leaving 3 bases of the junction unmatched. There are 15 residues in the CDR3. Germline CDR1 and CDR2: LNHDA and SQIVND (reference sequence). CDR3 nucleotides: TGTGCCAGTAGTAGGGGACAGCATAGCAATCAGCCCCAGCATTTT. It specifies CASSRGQHSNQPQHF.

This clonotype was detected ten times or more. The chain has TRBV12-3 or TRBV12-4 and TRBJ1-2, with 8 positions matching TRBD1. The V segment lost 6 bases and the J segment 4 bases; nucleotides outside the gene matches: 7. The CDR3 spans 14 residues. The CDR3 loop is CASRRTGNPYGYTF. The CDR3 coding sequence is TGTGCCAGCAGAAGGACAGGGAACCCCTATGGCTACACCTTC.

This clonotype occurred once. The rearrangement links TRBV12-3 or TRBV12-4 to TRBJ1-1; D unresolved. V was shortened by 9 bases and J by 8 bases, with 19 bases between the two germline ends. The length of the CDR3 is 13 residues. This CDR3 is CARGLRTGSEAFF. CDR3 sequence (DNA): TGTGCCAGGGGTTTGCGTACGGGGTCGGAAGCTTTCTTT.

CDR3 sequence reads: CSARGLVVYEQYF. In nucleotides, the CDR3 is TGCAGTGCTAGAGGACTAGTAGTCTACGAGCAGTACTTC. The rearrangement links TRBV20-1 to TRBJ2-7; tentative D call: TRBD2 (6 bases). V lost 1 base and J 3 bases, leaving 10 bases between the germline ends. Looked up from germline, CDR1 is DFQATT and CDR2 is SNEGSKA (reference sequence). This CDR3 contains 13 residues.

This clonotype was counted ten times or more. This sequence joins TRBV28 and TRBJ2-5; D tentatively reads TRBD1 or TRBD2 (5 bases each). CDR3 length equals 15 residues. Germline V gene sequence: CDR1 MDHEN, CDR2 SYDVKM. V lost 2 bases and J 5 bases, leaving 15 bases between the germline ends. For the CDR3, the DNA is TGTGCCAGCAGTTTAGCCGGGGCAACTTCGGAGACCCAGTACTTC. Translation: CASSLAGATSETQYF.

There are many counts of this clonotype. V is TRBV7-2 and J is TRBJ2-7; 7 bases line up with TRBD2. Germline lookup yields CDR1 SGHTA and CDR2 FQGNSA. The CDR3 is 12 residues long. The ends lost 5 bases at V and 11 bases at J; junction bases unmatched: 9. The CDR3, as DNA: TGTGCCAGCAGCCACCTCACTAGCGATAAGTACTTC. It encodes CASSHLTSDKYF.

This clonotype was counted between two and nine times. This chain uses TRBV29-1 with TRBJ2-7; D is undetermined. V shed 7 bases and J shed 4 bases, with 11 bases lying between them. CDR1 and CDR2 (germline): SQVTM, ANQGSEA. The CDR3 is 11 residues long. The CDR3 DNA is TGCAGCGCCTATCACGGGTACGAGCAGTACTTC. Translation gives CSAYHGYEQYF.

This clonotype was recorded many times. V usage is TRBV24-1 and J usage is TRBJ2-2, with unresolved D. CDR1 and CDR2 from the germline V gene are KGHDR and SFDVKD. The CDR3 is 14 residues long. With 5 bases removed from V and 4 bases from J, the gap between germline ends came to 10 bases. As DNA, the CDR3 is TGTGCCACCAGTGTTGGTTCCAGCACCGGGGAGCTGTTTTTT. Translated: CATSVGSSTGELFF.

This clonotype was seen at least ten times. The chain couples TRBV6-2 or TRBV6-3 to TRBJ1-6; D possibly corresponds to TRBD1 (5 bases). The CDR3 has 14 amino acids. Deletions cut 2 bases from V and 10 bases from J, with 12 bases between. Germline V CDR1 and CDR2: MNHEY, SVGEGT. This CDR3 reads CASSYQGRRSPLHF. For the CDR3, the DNA is TGTGCCAGCAGTTACCAGGGACGAAGGTCACCCCTCCACTTT.

In this sample, this clonotype turned up many times. The J gene is TRBJ2-2, the V gene TRBV6-2 or TRBV6-3, with D tentatively TRBD1 or TRBD2 (6 bases each). V lost 8 bases and J 1 base, leaving 26 bases between the germline ends. The CDR3 totals 19 residues. The germline V gene has CDR1 MNHEY and CDR2 SVGEGT. This CDR3 is CASLSVGGMGSGNTGELFF. The CDR3 DNA sequence: TGTGCCAGCCTATCCGTAGGGGGGATGGGTAGCGGGAACACCGGGGAGCTGTTTTTT.

This clonotype was recorded many times. The V call is TRBV7-3, the J call TRBJ2-5; 8 bases align to TRBD2. CDR3 length equals 14 residues. Germline CDR1 reads SGHTA; CDR2 reads FQGTGA. J lost 1 base, V lost 3 bases, and 1 base had no gene match. The CDR3 bases are TGTGCCAGCAGCTTGACTAGCGCCCAAGAGACCCAGTACTTC. Its translation: CASSLTSAQETQYF.

The table lists this clonotype with many counts. The V call is TRBV7-2, the J call TRBJ1-6; TRBD1 might be the D (5 bases). In germline, CDR1 is SGHTA, CDR2 FQGNSA. The CDR3 has 15 residues. V was pared by 2 bases and J by 12 bases, with 17 bases between. DNA of the CDR3: TGTGCCAGCAGCTTATCAACAGGCCTCGACGGACCCCTCCACTTT. As protein: CASSLSTGLDGPLHF.

This clonotype was seen ten or more times. The chain carries TRBV6-2 or TRBV6-3 and TRBJ2-7; TRBD2 might be the D (6 bases). Trimming shortened V by 2 bases and J by 5 bases, and 16 bases separated the two germline ends. Germline assignment: CDR1 MNHEY and CDR2 SVGEGT. The length of the CDR3 is 15 residues. CDR3 amino acids: CASSYVPGERHEQYF. The CDR3 nucleotides are TGTGCCAGCAGTTACGTTCCGGGAGAGCGCCACGAGCAGTACTTC.

This clonotype has at least ten counts. J is TRBJ2-7 and V is TRBV6-2 or TRBV6-3, with D hard to call. Trimming pared 0 bases from V and 4 bases from J, leaving 10 bases between. CDR1 and CDR2 (germline): MNHEY, SVGEGT. This CDR3 contains 14 residues. The CDR3 region has the DNA TGTGCCAGCAGTTACTCTTTGGGTGTTTACGAGCAGTACTTC. This translates into CASSYSLGVYEQYF.

This clonotype has a count of ten or more. The CDR3 DNA follows: TGTGCCAGCAGCTACCGGGACCACCAAGAGACCCAGTACTTC. Encoded protein: CASSYRDHQETQYF. The chain joins TRBV7-2 to TRBJ2-5; D could derive from TRBD1 or TRBD2 (5 bases each). Trimming left V 4 bases short and J 0 bases short, with 9 bases between. The CDR3 runs 14 residues. The germline V gene has CDR1 SGHTA and CDR2 FQGNSA.

The sample holds many counts of this clonotype. The chain carries TRBV28 and TRBJ2-2; D is unresolved. The CDR3 sequence is 14 residues long. Germline loops: CDR1 MDHEN, CDR2 SYDVKM. Trimming left V 6 bases short and J 2 bases short, with 10 bases between. In DNA form, the CDR3 reads TGTGCCAGCAGCAGACGGAGAAACACCGGGGAGCTGTTTTTT. The encoded protein is CASSRRRNTGELFF.

Ten or more counts support this clonotype. V is TRBV19 and J is TRBJ2-7; 7 nucleotides line up with TRBD1. Germline assignment: CDR1 LNHDA and CDR2 SQIVND (reference sequence). The V segment lost 5 bases and the J segment 2 bases; nucleotides outside the gene matches: 6. The CDR3 contains 14 residues. The CDR3 loop is CASSFRGNPYEQYF. CDR3 DNA sequence: TGTGCCAGTAGTTTCAGGGGGAATCCCTACGAGCAGTACTTC.